The 21 T cell receptor beta chains reported below all come from one sample, sequenced in a study of T cell changes during pregnancy in multiple sclerosis. Profiling relied on immunoSEQ multiplex PCR, and the TCRdb table lists in-frame clones only, not all of them. The sample includes 35,000 to 50,000 clones, roughly nine tenths seen only once; the top ten take approximately 1%. The starting material was CD4+ T cells from peripheral blood mononuclear cells, obtained after pregnancy. The receptor set was obtained from a female donor with multiple sclerosis, enrolled in a pregnancy study.

The V call is TRBV6-7, the J call TRBJ2-5; possible D gene TRBD1, 6 bases. TRBV6-7 is an ORF, with its function uncertain. The CDR3 has 14 residues. V was pared by 8 bases and J by 2 bases, with 15 bases between. CDR3 region: CASHWGHEQETQYF. In DNA form, the CDR3 reads TGTGCCAGCCATTGGGGGCACGAGCAAGAGACCCAGTACTTC.

This clone has more than one count but fewer than ten. The rearrangement links TRBV5-4 to TRBJ1-2; D gene uncertain. Germline assignment: CDR1 SGHNT and CDR2 YYREEE (reference sequence). This CDR3 is built from 14 residues. V shed 0 bases and J shed 6 bases, with 12 bases lying between them. CDR3 amino acids: CASSLAGAKDGYTF. The CDR3 DNA is TGTGCCAGCAGCTTGGCCGGAGCGAAGGATGGCTACACCTTC.

The V call is TRBV28, the J call TRBJ2-4; 14 nucleotides match TRBD2. Germline V lookup: CDR1 MDHEN, CDR2 SYDVKM. CDR3 length: 19 amino acids. Unmatched junction bases numbered 9, after V lost 5 bases and J lost 0 bases. The CDR3 coding sequence is TGTGCCAGCAGTCCTAACGGACTAGCGGGAGGAGTAGCCAAAAACATTCAGTACTTC. This gives the protein CASSPNGLAGGVAKNIQYF.

The rearrangement joins TRBV2 to TRBJ1-2, with 8 bases identical to TRBD1. The CDR3 extends over 17 amino acids. V dropped 4 bases and J dropped 4; count of bases not matched to a gene: 14. CDR1 is SNHLY, CDR2 FYNNEI, per germline. The CDR3 DNA reads as TGTGCCAGCAGTGGGGCCGGACAGGGAGCCCTTAGCTATGGCTACACCTTC. It encodes CASSGAGQGALSYGYTF.

This chain joins TRBV27 and TRBJ1-4; D gene uncertain. The CDR3 loop spans 18 amino acids. V was clipped by 6 bases and J by 5 bases, with 25 bases between them. The germline CDR1 and CDR2 sequences are MNHEY and SMNVEV (reference sequence). The CDR3 DNA reads TGTGCCAGCAGAGAGCCCCCGAGCGTCGGGGTGGGGAATGAAAAACTGTTTTTT. It translates to CASREPPSVGVGNEKLFF.

The chain carries TRBV5-1 and TRBJ2-3; TRBD2 aligns across 11 bases. Looked up from germline, CDR1 is SGHRS and CDR2 is YFSETQ. V lost 7 bases to trimming and J lost 6 bases; unmatched junction nucleotides: 10. The length of the CDR3 is 15 residues. CDR3 nucleotide sequence: TGCGCCAGCTTTCTAGGACTAGCGGGTCCGGATACGCAGTATTTT. Translation gives CASFLGLAGPDTQYF.

This clone has a single count. This rearrangement joins TRBV5-4 to TRBJ1-4; 10 bases line up with TRBD1. Germline CDR1 is SGHNT and CDR2 is YYREEE (reference sequence). The CDR3 is 15 residues long. J lost 7 bases, V lost 4 bases, and 7 bases had no gene match. The DNA of the CDR3 is TGTGCCAGCAGCAACCCGACAGGGGGCGGTGAAAAACTGTTTTTT. This encodes CASSNPTGGGEKLFF.

The chain is built from TRBV27 and TRBJ2-7, with 10 bases that match TRBD2. CDR3 length: 15 residues. The trim removed 5 bases at V and 3 bases at J, leaving 7 bases unmatched. Germline CDR1 reads MNHEY; CDR2 reads SMNVEV (reference sequence). DNA for the CDR3: TGTGCCAGCAGTGCACTAGCGGGATTCCTCTACGAGCAGTACTTC. This codes for CASSALAGFLYEQYF.

The chain employs TRBV11-2 and TRBJ2-5; D may be TRBD2 (7 bases). Trimming pared 1 base from V and 3 bases from J, leaving 15 bases between. Germline-derived CDR1 and CDR2 are SGHAT and FQNNGV. This CDR3 region has 16 residues. The CDR3 sequence: CASSLVGGRREETQYF. Written as DNA, the CDR3 is TGTGCCAGCAGCTTAGTCGGGGGGCGCAGGGAAGAGACCCAGTACTTC.

The chain links TRBV29-1 to TRBJ1-4; 8 bases are shared with TRBD1. The germline CDR1 and CDR2 sequences are SQVTM and ANQGSEA. Losses at the gene ends were 7 bases for V and 6 bases for J; bases not matched to a gene: 4. There are 12 residues in the CDR3. The CDR3 nucleotides read TGCAGCGGTACGGACAGGGATGAAAAACTGTTTTTT. Its translation: CSGTDRDEKLFF.

This chain uses TRBV4-1 with TRBJ1-5; the match to TRBD1 covers 7 bases. CDR3 length: 18 residues. With V trimmed by 2 bases and J by 3 bases, 13 bases remained unmatched. Germline assignment: CDR1 MGHRA and CDR2 YSYEKL. In DNA form, the CDR3 reads TGCGCCAGCAGCCAACCAGTTTTCCCGACAGGGACCAATCAGCCCCAGCATTTT. Amino acids: CASSQPVFPTGTNQPQHF.

V is TRBV14 and J is TRBJ2-1, with 9 positions matching TRBD1. V was pared by 0 bases and J by 2 bases, with 8 bases of the junction left unmatched. This CDR3 spans 18 amino acids. Per germline, CDR1 SGHDN and CDR2 FVKESK. The CDR3 region is CASSQDKGQGTPYNEQFF. The CDR3 nucleotides read TGTGCCAGCAGCCAAGATAAGGGACAGGGTACCCCCTACAATGAGCAGTTCTTC.

In nucleotides, the CDR3 is TGTGCCAGCAGCTTGAGATGGAGCGGGGGATCGACAGATACGCAGTATTTT. This codes for CASSLRWSGGSTDTQYF. The V gene is TRBV5-6, the J gene TRBJ2-3, with TRBD2 matching 8 bases. Germline values: CDR1 SGHDT, CDR2 YYEEEE. V was pared by 1 base and J by 3 bases, with 10 bases of the junction left unmatched. CDR3 length equals 17 residues.

The chain couples TRBV19 to TRBJ1-1; TRBD1 matches 7 bases. Germline loops: CDR1 LNHDA, CDR2 SQIVND (reference sequence). The CDR3 totals 14 residues. The junction had 11 bases not matched to a gene; V was cut back by 7 bases and J by 6 bases. CDR3 DNA sequence: TGTGCCAGTAACAGGGGCGGCGGGGGGGCTGAAGCTTTCTTT. It yields the protein CASNRGGGGAEAFF.

This clone was seen only a few times. The chain couples TRBV7-2 to TRBJ1-2, with 7 bases fitting TRBD1. Germline CDR1 is SGHTA and CDR2 is FQGNSA. V shed 2 bases, J shed 4 bases, and the junction held 1 base outside the gene matches. This CDR3 is 13 amino acids long. CDR3 protein: CASSLYRGYGYTF. Written as DNA, the CDR3 is TGTGCCAGCAGCTTATACAGGGGCTATGGCTACACCTTC.

This chain uses TRBV11-2 with TRBJ2-3, with TRBD2 identical over 10 bases. This CDR3 region has 18 residues. The germline V gene has CDR1 SGHAT and CDR2 FQNNGV. V gave up 7 bases and J gave up 4 bases; unmatched junction bases: 17. CDR3 bases: TGTGCCAGCACCAAGAGAGCCCTAGCGGGAGTTGGGGCAGATACGCAGTATTTT. Translated: CASTKRALAGVGADTQYF. Based on the CDR3 plus reference TRBV11-2 and TRBJ2-3, the full variable domain is EAGVAQSPRYKIIEKRQSVAFWCNPISGHATLYWYQQILGQGPKLLIQFQNNGVVDDSQLPKDRFSAERLKGVDSTLKIQPAKLEDSAVYLCASTKRALAGVGADTQYFGPGTRLTVL.

The gene calls are TRBV19 and TRBJ1-1, with D perhaps TRBD1 (5 bases). CDR3 size: 13 residues. V shed 3 bases and J shed 6 bases, with 11 bases lying between them. Germline CDR1 is LNHDA and CDR2 is SQIVND (reference sequence). The DNA of the CDR3 is TGTGCCAGTAGTATCCTCGCGGGGGCTGAAGCTTTCTTT. Protein: CASSILAGAEAFF. Variable domain in full (rest from reference TRBV19 and TRBJ1-1): DGGITQSPKYLFRKEGQNVTLSCEQNLNHDAMYWYRQDPGQGLRLIYYSQIVNDFQKGDIAEGYSVSREKKESFPLTVTSAQKNPTAFYLCASSILAGAEAFFGQGTRLTVV.

The chain recombines TRBV10-3 with TRBJ2-3; TRBD2 agrees at 13 bases. Germline CDR1 is ENHRY and CDR2 is SYGVKD. This CDR3 has 16 residues. V lost 3 bases to trimming and J lost 2 bases; unmatched junction nucleotides: 2. The DNA for the CDR3 is TGTGCCATCAGTGATGGGACTAGCGGGACCACAGATACGCAGTATTTT. It is translated as CAISDGTSGTTDTQYF.

The V gene is TRBV2, the J gene TRBJ2-1, with TRBD2 matching over 11 bases. With 5 bases clipped from V and 3 bases from J, the junction kept 6 bases outside the gene matches. The V gene's germline CDR1 is SNHLY and CDR2 FYNNEI. CDR3 length: 16 amino acids. The CDR3 reads CASSLQTSGNYNEQFF. Written as DNA, the CDR3 is TGTGCCAGCAGTCTTCAGACTAGCGGGAACTACAATGAGCAGTTCTTC.

This chain uses TRBV5-6 with TRBJ1-2; D gene unclear. The CDR3 has 16 amino acids. CDR1 SGHDT and CDR2 YYEEEE come from the germline V gene. The V and J ends lost 0 bases and 4 bases respectively, with 16 bases between them. Here the CDR3 DNA reads TGTGCCAGCAGCTTGGTAGGTGGGAGCTTGGGCTATGGCTACACCTTC. Translation gives CASSLVGGSLGYGYTF.

The chain employs TRBV7-9 and TRBJ1-2; TRBD1 is a possible D gene (6 bases). Trimming left V 5 bases short and J 2 bases short, with 12 bases between. From germline, CDR1 is SEHNR and CDR2 FQNEAQ (reference sequence). The CDR3 length is 14 residues. Written as DNA, the CDR3 is TGTGCCAGCAGCCGAGGGGGGGGAAACTATGGCTACACCTTC. It codes for CASSRGGGNYGYTF.